The entry below gives a single T cell receptor beta chain sequence along with its context. Libraries of TRB cDNA were made by 5' RACE and carried UMIs. TCRdb reprocessed the 5' RACE reads; each CDR3 protein has one entry and no DNA is given. The sample's table shows 50,000 to 55,000 distinct CDR3 sequences. This sample is part of a study of CXCR3-negative and CXCR3-positive naive CD8 T cells. Germline V gene sequence: CDR1 MRHNA, CDR2 SNTAGT. This CDR3 spans 16 amino acids. What was sequenced was naive CXCR3- CD8+ T cells from blood. Subset indicated: CD45RO-CCR7+CD27+CD95- naive CD8+ T cells lacking CXCR3 (TNR3-). The chain combines TRBV6-4 with TRBJ2-1. This TCR derives from a human donor in good health. Some clones in this sample may be carry-over from other donors' samples. CDR3 sequence: CASSDSNRSSYNEQFF.